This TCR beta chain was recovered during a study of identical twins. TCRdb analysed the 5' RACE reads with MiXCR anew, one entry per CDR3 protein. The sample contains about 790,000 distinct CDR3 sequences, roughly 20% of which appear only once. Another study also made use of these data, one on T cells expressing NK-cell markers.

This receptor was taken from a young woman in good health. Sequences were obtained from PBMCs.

The CDR3 nucleotides read TGTGCCAGCAGCCCGGGGACTAGCGCCTTCACAGATACGCAGTATTTT. Translated, it gives CASSPGTSAFTDTQYF. J is TRBJ2-3 and V is TRBV5-4, with 10 nucleotides matching TRBD2. The ends lost 4 bases at V and 2 bases at J; junction bases unmatched: 7. Germline CDR1 and CDR2: SGHNT and YYREEE (reference sequence). The CDR3 sequence is 16 residues long.